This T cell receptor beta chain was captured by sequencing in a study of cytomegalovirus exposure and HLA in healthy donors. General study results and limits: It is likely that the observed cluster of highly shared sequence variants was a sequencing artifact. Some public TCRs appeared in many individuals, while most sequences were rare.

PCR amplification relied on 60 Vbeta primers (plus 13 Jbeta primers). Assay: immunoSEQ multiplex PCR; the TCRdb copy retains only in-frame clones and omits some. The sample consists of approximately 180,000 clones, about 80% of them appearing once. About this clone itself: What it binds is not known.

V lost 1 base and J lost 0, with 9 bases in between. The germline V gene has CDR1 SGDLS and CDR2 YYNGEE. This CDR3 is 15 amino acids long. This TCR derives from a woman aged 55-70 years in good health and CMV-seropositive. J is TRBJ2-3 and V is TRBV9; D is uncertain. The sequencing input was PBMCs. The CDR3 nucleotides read TGTGCCAGCAGCGTACTGAGTACTAGCACAGATACGCAGTATTTT. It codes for CASSVLSTSTDTQYF. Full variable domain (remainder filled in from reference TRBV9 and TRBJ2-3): DSGVTQTPKHLITATGQRVTLRCSPRSGDLSVYWYQQSLDQGLQFLIQYYNGEERAKGNILERFSAQQFPDLHSELNLSSLELGDSALYFCASSVLSTSTDTQYFGPGTRLTVL.